This T cell receptor (beta chain) was identified in a study of blood T cell repertoires in COVID-19 (dated by TCRdb to 2020 to 2022). In the study overall: Collaborator samples came from the United States, Italy and Spain and covered acute and convalescent phases of COVID-19. Sample metadata almost always included a de-identified subject ID, COVID-19 status, age in years and sex. Where available, HLA class I and class II types were obtained from metadata supplied by the sample provider rather than from assay-based typing. The repertoires were released in a freely available public database intended as a resource for research on the immune response to SARS-CoV-2. The dataset comprised deeply sampled blood TCRbeta repertoires from subjects exposed to, actively infected with, or recovered from COVID-19. Samples came from the ongoing ImmuneRACE study (first 160 participants) plus 1,254 subjects from 6 global collaborators. The prospective study material was composed of cDNA or gDNA derived from T cells, B-cell-depleted T cells, or PBMCs.

Each collaborating institution followed its own protocols to collect whole blood in K2EDTA tubes. For TCRbeta analysis, collaborators shipped samples in one of three forms: frozen whole blood, isolated PBMCs, or DNA extracted from either of those sample types. Paper-wide results and their limitations: How much clinical and demographic metadata was included differed by source and by participant, and the metadata was provided uncurated.

Notes on this clone: It has no known antigen specificity. It has no much larger one-base neighbor in the sample; base qualities were not kept.

TCRbeta CDR3 regions were amplified from genomic DNA using the immunoSEQ Assay, a bias-controlled multiplex PCR. The source study handled its data this way. Within the assay, amplification of reference gene primers was used to estimate how many nucleated cells each sample contained. To quantify the absolute abundance of each unique TCRbeta CDR3 rearrangement, sequence reads were collapsed and filtered. For each sample, productive Simpson clonality was calculated as the square root of Simpson's diversity index over productive rearrangements. The immuneACCESS repertoire file appears here via TCRdb, limited to in-frame rearrangements. These files lack a portion of the clones; in checked studies, under half of the deficit traces to unresolved V genes, and the cause of the others is not known. The V and J calls and clone size were taken over from that table, and D and trimming were inferred from the DNA. This sample gives more than 95,000 clones in total; 88% of them show up just once. The leading ten clones occupy less than 4% of the sample.

The CDR3 runs 15 residues from the cysteine to the phenylalanine. The read is trimmed to its CDR3 DNA, 45 bases read in frame from base 1. Trimming takes 4 bases off V and 8 bases off J; junction bases not matched to a gene: 9. The germline V gene encodes CDR1 MDHEN and CDR2 SYDVKM. The receptor comes from a human donor in a cohort sampled during active COVID-19. Sequenced material: peripheral blood. The V gene is TRBV28 and the J gene is TRBJ2-1; the junction holds 9 bases that match TRBD1. Here is the DNA: TGTGCCAGCAGTTCTACAGGGGGCAGGATCGATGAGCAGTTCTTC. Protein translation: CASSSTGGRIDEQFF.